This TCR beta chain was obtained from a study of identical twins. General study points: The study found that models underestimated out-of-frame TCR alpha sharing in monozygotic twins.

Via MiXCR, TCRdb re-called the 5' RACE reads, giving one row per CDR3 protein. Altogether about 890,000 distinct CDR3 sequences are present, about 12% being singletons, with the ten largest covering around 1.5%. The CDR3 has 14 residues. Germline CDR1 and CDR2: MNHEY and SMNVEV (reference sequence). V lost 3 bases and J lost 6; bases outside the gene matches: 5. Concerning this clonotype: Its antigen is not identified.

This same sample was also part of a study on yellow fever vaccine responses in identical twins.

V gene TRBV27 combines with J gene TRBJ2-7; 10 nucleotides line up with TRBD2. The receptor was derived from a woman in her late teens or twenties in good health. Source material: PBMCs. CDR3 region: CASSLSGREREQYF. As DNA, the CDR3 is TGTGCCAGCAGTTTGAGCGGGAGGGAGCGCGAGCAGTACTTC.